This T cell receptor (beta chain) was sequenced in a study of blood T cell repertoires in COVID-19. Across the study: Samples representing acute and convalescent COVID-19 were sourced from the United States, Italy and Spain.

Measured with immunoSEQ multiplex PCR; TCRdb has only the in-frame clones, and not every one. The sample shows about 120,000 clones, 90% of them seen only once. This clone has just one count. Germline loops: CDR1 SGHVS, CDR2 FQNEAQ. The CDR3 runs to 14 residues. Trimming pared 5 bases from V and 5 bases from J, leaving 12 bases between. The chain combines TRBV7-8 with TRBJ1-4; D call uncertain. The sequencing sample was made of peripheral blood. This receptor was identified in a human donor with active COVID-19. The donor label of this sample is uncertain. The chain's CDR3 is CASSQKGLNEKLFF. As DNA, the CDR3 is TGTGCCAGCAGCCAAAAAGGACTGAATGAAAAACTGTTTTTT.